One and the same sample provided the 32 T cell receptor beta chains below, sequenced in a study of technical replicates of blood from several donors. Repertoires were generated with immunoSEQ multiplex PCR, while TCRdb's copy carries only in-frame clones and drops some. The table records about 97,000 clones, around 96% of them present only once. Sample: T cells isolated from PBMCs. These receptors originate from a human donor in good health.

The chain couples TRBV5-8 to TRBJ2-7; 9 positions agree with TRBD1. With 4 bases clipped from V and 4 bases from J, the junction kept 6 bases outside the gene matches. Per germline, CDR1 SGHTS and CDR2 YDEGEE. The CDR3 is made up of 14 amino acids. The CDR3 sequence is CASSPGTGSYEQYF. The CDR3 region has the DNA TGTGCCAGCAGCCCCGGGACAGGGTCATACGAGCAGTACTTC.

V and J are TRBV10-3 and TRBJ1-1; a weak D match, TRBD1 (5 bases). Germline CDR1 reads ENHRY; CDR2 reads SYGVKD. The CDR3 is 14 amino acids. V lost 7 bases, J lost 0 bases, and 12 bases lay in between. CDR3 sequence (DNA): TGTGCCATCAAAAGGGGTATTATGAACACTGAAGCTTTCTTT. Its translation is CAIKRGIMNTEAFF.

The chain combines TRBV15 with TRBJ2-6, with D perhaps matching TRBD2 (5 bases). V dropped 0 bases and J dropped 1 base, with 7 bases sitting between them. Germline V gives CDR1 LNHNV, CDR2 YYDKDF (reference sequence). The CDR3 runs 16 residues. As DNA, the CDR3 is TGTGCCACCAGCAGAGATCGACTATCTGGGGCCAACGTCCTGACTTTC. This gives the protein CATSRDRLSGANVLTF. The full variable domain, rest sourced from reference TRBV15 and TRBJ2-6, is DAMVIQNPRYQVTQFGKPVTLSCSQTLNHNVMYWYQQKSSQAPKLLFHYYDKDFNNEADTPDNFQSRRPNTSFCFLDIRSPGLGDTAMYLCATSRDRLSGANVLTFGAGSRLTVL.

V is TRBV5-6 and J is TRBJ2-3; D gene unclear. Germline V gene data show CDR1 as SGHDT and CDR2 as YYEEEE. Trimming removed 0 bases from V and 1 base from J, with 9 bases in between. The CDR3 loop spans 15 amino acids. Written as DNA, the CDR3 is TGTGCCAGCAGCTTGGGGTATCTAGGCACAGATACGCAGTATTTT. Residues: CASSLGYLGTDTQYF.

The chain joins TRBV4-2 to TRBJ2-2; D unclear. Looked up from germline, CDR1 is LGHNA and CDR2 is YNFKEQ. The CDR3 has 16 amino acids. The V end was cut by 1 base, the J end by 1 base, with 10 bases between. This CDR3 is CASSQAELGNTGELFF. CDR3 nucleotide sequence: TGTGCCAGCAGCCAAGCGGAGTTAGGGAACACCGGGGAGCTGTTTTTT.

CDR3 nucleotides: TGTGCCAGCAGTTTATACCGAGCGGGAGTGGTCAATGAGCAGTTCTTC. It encodes CASSLYRAGVVNEQFF. The gene calls are TRBV28 and TRBJ2-1; 8 nucleotides agree with TRBD2. Germline assignment: CDR1 MDHEN and CDR2 SYDVKM. This CDR3 spans 16 amino acids. V lost 1 base to trimming and J lost 6 bases; unmatched junction nucleotides: 8.

The chain has TRBV9 and TRBJ1-1, with 9 nucleotides matching TRBD1. The CDR3 totals 12 residues. CDR1 is SGDLS, CDR2 YYNGEE, per germline. V shed 3 bases and J 8 bases; nucleotides not matched to a gene: 2. CDR3 loop: CASSGGTGEAFF. In nucleotides, the CDR3 is TGTGCCAGCAGCGGAGGGACAGGGGAAGCTTTCTTT.

The chain uses TRBV4-3 and TRBJ2-3; no clear D gene. This CDR3 spans 15 amino acids. Germline CDR1 LGHNA, CDR2 YSLEER. Trimming cost V 1 base and J 0 bases, with 8 bases left between them. CDR3 sequence: CASSQVAGSTDTQYF. Written as DNA, the CDR3 is TGCGCCAGCAGCCAAGTCGCCGGGAGCACAGATACGCAGTATTTT.

This chain links TRBV12-5 with TRBJ2-7; D remains unclear. The CDR3 is 12 residues long. V dropped 7 bases and J dropped 0 bases, with 7 bases sitting between them. Germline CDR1 LGHNT, CDR2 FRNRAP. The CDR3 protein is CASEHTSYEQYF. CDR3 coding DNA: TGTGCTAGTGAACATACCTCCTACGAGCAGTACTTC.

The V call is TRBV6-6, the J call TRBJ1-5, with TRBD1 identical over 9 bases. Germline values: CDR1 MNHNY, CDR2 SVGAGI (reference sequence). The junction had 3 bases not matched to a gene; V was cut back by 5 bases and J by 1 base. The CDR3 runs to 15 residues. The CDR3 region has the DNA TGTGCCAGCAGTCGGACAGGGGCAAGCAATCAGCCCCAGCATTTT. The encoded protein is CASSRTGASNQPQHF.

This chain uses TRBV7-3 with TRBJ2-3, with no clear D. CDR1 is SGHTA, CDR2 FQGTGA, per germline. The CDR3 sequence is 18 residues long. The V gene lost 5 bases and the J gene lost 0 bases, with 21 bases spanning the gap. CDR3 loop: CASSLSSYGAVSTDTQYF. CDR3 DNA sequence: TGTGCCAGCAGCCTAAGTTCGTATGGCGCGGTTAGCACAGATACGCAGTATTTT.

The CDR3 reads CASSFRTSGSEIEQFF. The CDR3 nucleotides read TGTGCCAGCAGCTTCAGAACTAGCGGGAGCGAAATTGAGCAGTTCTTC. The rearrangement joins TRBV7-8 to TRBJ2-1; TRBD2 agrees at 11 bases. J lost 9 bases, V lost 3 bases, and 10 bases had no gene match. Germline V lookup: CDR1 SGHVS, CDR2 FQNEAQ. The CDR3 covers 16 residues.

This clone came up once. V is TRBV4-1 and J is TRBJ2-1; tentatively, D is TRBD2 (6 bases). V lost 4 bases, J lost 6 bases, and 7 bases lay in between. Germline assignment: CDR1 MGHRA and CDR2 YSYEKL. The CDR3 length is 12 residues. The CDR3 protein is CASSRGVNEQFF. The CDR3 nucleotides read TGCGCCAGCAGCCGGGGGGTCAATGAGCAGTTCTTC.

This clone was detected only a few times. This chain connects TRBV9 to TRBJ1-3; D gene ambiguous. Trimming shortened V by 0 bases and J by 0 bases, and 13 bases separated the two germline ends. The CDR3 spans 17 residues. Germline CDR1 reads SGDLS; CDR2 reads YYNGEE. The CDR3 DNA is TGTGCCAGCAGCGTAGTGGCAACAGCCGCCTCTGGAAACACCATATATTTT. Residues: CASSVVATAASGNTIYF. The whole variable domain, filled in from reference TRBV9 and TRBJ1-3, reads DSGVTQTPKHLITATGQRVTLRCSPRSGDLSVYWYQQSLDQGLQFLIQYYNGEERAKGNILERFSAQQFPDLHSELNLSSLELGDSALYFCASSVVATAASGNTIYFGEGSWLTVV.

The chain joins TRBV7-9 to TRBJ2-5; 8 nucleotides align to TRBD2. CDR1 is SEHNR and CDR2 is FQNEAQ in the germline V gene (reference sequence). V shed 4 bases and J 5 bases; nucleotides not matched to a gene: 12. The length of the CDR3 is 16 residues. Here the CDR3 DNA reads TGTGCCAGCAGCTCAAGCCCCTTCGGGAGGGTGGAGACCCAGTACTTC. Protein product: CASSSSPFGRVETQYF.

The gene calls are TRBV2 and TRBJ1-5, with TRBD1 matching 12 bases. The CDR3 loop spans 19 amino acids. The junction had 14 bases not matched to a gene; V was cut back by 6 bases and J by 2 bases. The germline CDR1 and CDR2 sequences are SNHLY and FYNNEI. The CDR3 spells CASRGTGGLQWGGNQPQHF. The CDR3, as DNA: TGTGCCAGCAGGGGGACAGGGGGCCTTCAGTGGGGAGGCAATCAGCCCCAGCATTTT.

The rearrangement uses TRBV11-2 and TRBJ2-7; TRBD2 matches at 13 bases. V dropped 6 bases and J dropped 4; count of bases not matched to a gene: 3. CDR1 is SGHAT, CDR2 FQNNGV, per germline. The CDR3 has 14 residues. The chain's CDR3 is CASRRLAGGYEQYF. CDR3 bases: TGTGCCAGCAGGAGACTAGCGGGAGGTTACGAGCAGTACTTC.

V usage is TRBV6-1 and J usage is TRBJ1-2, with D perhaps matching TRBD1 (6 bases). Germline V lookup: CDR1 MNHNS, CDR2 SASEGT. The CDR3 runs to 14 residues. V lost 5 bases and J 8 bases, leaving 18 bases between the germline ends. The CDR3 sequence is CASSTHRESQGYTF. The CDR3 DNA follows: TGTGCCAGCAGTACTCACAGGGAATCGCAAGGCTACACCTTC.

The CDR3 nucleotides read TGTGCCAGCAGCTTAAACACGTGGACAGGGAACACCGGGGAGCTGTTTTTT. Its protein is CASSLNTWTGNTGELFF. This rearrangement joins TRBV7-3 to TRBJ2-2; TRBD1 agrees at 7 bases. Germline assignment: CDR1 SGHTA and CDR2 FQGTGA. V lost 1 base, J lost 1 base, and 6 bases stayed unmatched. The CDR3 is 17 amino acids.

The chain uses TRBV9 and TRBJ1-5, with D hard to call. CDR3 length equals 12 residues. Germline V CDR1 and CDR2: SGDLS, YYNGEE. V was cut by 3 bases and J by 4 bases, with 5 bases left in between. The CDR3 spells CASSGGNQPQHF. As DNA, the CDR3 is TGTGCCAGCAGCGGAGGGAATCAGCCCCAGCATTTT.

The J gene is TRBJ2-1, the V gene TRBV9; D is uncertain. The germline V and J ends were trimmed by 1 base and 2 bases, with 10 bases remaining between them. Germline V lookup: CDR1 SGDLS, CDR2 YYNGEE. The CDR3 is made up of 15 amino acids. CDR3 nucleotides: TGTGCCAGCAGCGTAAGAACTGCCCCCTACAATGAGCAGTTCTTC. This gives the protein CASSVRTAPYNEQFF.

J is TRBJ2-7 and V is TRBV6-5; weak D call: TRBD2 (6 bases). Deletions cut 6 bases from V and 6 bases from J, with 12 bases between. Germline CDR1 and CDR2: MNHEY and SVGAGI. This CDR3 is built from 12 residues. The CDR3 nucleotides read TGTGCCAGCAGGCGGGACTCCGGCGAGCAGTACTTC. Translated, it gives CASRRDSGEQYF.

V is TRBV30 and J is TRBJ1-3; no clear D. The CDR3 sequence is 13 residues long. The V and J ends lost 5 bases and 8 bases respectively, with 16 bases between them. Germline V CDR1 and CDR2: GTSNPN, SVGIG (reference sequence). CDR3 sequence (DNA): TGTGCCTGGGACCTTATGGGAGCAGACACCATATATTTT. Translating gives CAWDLMGADTIYF.

This clone was found once. This chain joins TRBV19 and TRBJ1-1; weak D call: TRBD1 (5 bases). The CDR3 is 15 amino acids. From germline, CDR1 is LNHDA and CDR2 SQIVND (reference sequence). V shed 1 base and J shed 5 bases, with 14 bases lying between them. CDR3 DNA: TGTGCCAGTAGTATAGGATCGGGGACTAGAACTGAAGCTTTCTTT. Residues: CASSIGSGTRTEAFF.

The chain recombines TRBV28 with TRBJ2-7, with 7 bases identical to TRBD1. The CDR3 spans 15 residues. Germline-derived CDR1 and CDR2 are MDHEN and SYDVKM. Trimming cost V 5 bases and J 1 base; bases outside gene matches: 8. The CDR3 DNA reads TGTGCCAGCAGTCGCATGGGACAGAAGTCCTACGAGCAGTACTTC. Amino acids: CASSRMGQKSYEQYF.

The V and J genes are TRBV6-1 and TRBJ2-5; 8 positions match TRBD1. This CDR3 comprises 14 residues. Unmatched junction bases numbered 7, after V lost 5 bases and J lost 5 bases. Looked up from germline, CDR1 is MNHNS and CDR2 is SASEGT. Here the CDR3 reads CASSRTGGVETQYF. The DNA of the CDR3 is TGTGCCAGCAGTCGTACAGGGGGAGTCGAGACCCAGTACTTC.

This clone has just one count. The genes are TRBV19 and TRBJ1-5; no clear D. CDR1 is LNHDA and CDR2 is SQIVND in the germline V gene (reference sequence). The CDR3 spans 15 residues. Between the trimmed V and J ends, which lost 2 bases and 1 base, there was a span of 9 bases. The CDR3: CASSIKSRSNQPQHF. As DNA, the CDR3 is TGTGCCAGTAGTATAAAGAGTCGGAGCAATCAGCCCCAGCATTTT.

The chain recombines TRBV4-3 with TRBJ2-7; D is uncertain. CDR3 length: 15 residues. Germline CDR1 and CDR2: LGHNA and YSLEER. The V end lost 5 bases, the J end lost 0 bases, and 14 bases lay between the germline ends. The CDR3 coding sequence is TGCGCCAGCAGCGCTCTCAAGAGCCCCTCCTACGAGCAGTACTTC. The encoded protein is CASSALKSPSYEQYF.

The gene calls are TRBV18 and TRBJ2-1; D is perhaps TRBD2 (6 bases). The V gene's germline CDR1 is KGHSH and CDR2 LQKENI. CDR3 length equals 14 residues. The ends were cut back, 6 bases at V and 6 bases at J, with 15 bases in the middle. The CDR3 sequence is CASSPGRELNEQFF. For the CDR3, the DNA is TGTGCCAGCTCCCCGGGACGGGAGCTCAATGAGCAGTTCTTC.

This chain joins TRBV9 and TRBJ2-1, with TRBD2 matching over 12 bases. V shed 2 bases and J 5 bases; nucleotides not matched to a gene: 2. The CDR3 totals 15 residues. Germline assignment: CDR1 SGDLS and CDR2 YYNGEE. This CDR3 reads CASSVGTSGHNEQFF. The CDR3 DNA is TGTGCCAGCAGCGTCGGGACTAGCGGGCACAATGAGCAGTTCTTC.

V usage is TRBV28 and J usage is TRBJ1-2; the D is unclear. There are 15 residues in the CDR3. CDR1 is MDHEN and CDR2 is SYDVKM in the germline V gene. The CDR3 region has the DNA TGTGAAAGCAGCTCATCATTCTCGGAGGGAGATGGCTACACCTTC. It translates to CESSSSFSEGDGYTF.

This chain joins TRBV27 and TRBJ2-1; D is unclear. Trimming stripped 3 bases from V and 3 bases from J, with 9 bases between. Germline V lookup: CDR1 MNHEY, CDR2 SMNVEV (reference sequence). The length of the CDR3 is 14 residues. CDR3 residues: CASSFALSYNEQFF. The CDR3 DNA is TGTGCCAGCAGTTTCGCCCTCAGCTACAATGAGCAGTTCTTC.